One sample yielded the 5 T cell receptor beta chains listed below, sequenced in a study of shared clonotypes between healthy human individuals. TCRdb keeps only in-frame clones here, not all; method: immunoSEQ multiplex PCR. The repertoire holds 1.5 million to 2.5 million clones, with approximately 94% as singletons. Naivety among CD8 cells was defined by CD45RO negativity and positive CCR7 selection, thereby excluding terminally differentiated effector memory CD45RA+ cells. Sequenced material: naive CD8+ T cells sorted from blood. The receptors stem from a man between 18 and 29 years old in good health.

The chain links TRBV7-9 to TRBJ2-7, with 13 bases identical to TRBD2. The germline CDR1 and CDR2 sequences are SEHNR and FQNEAQ (reference sequence). Trimming cost V 5 bases and J 1 base; bases outside gene matches: 8. The CDR3 loop spans 17 amino acids. This CDR3 reads CASSPGTSGIRSYEQYF. CDR3 bases: TGTGCCAGCAGCCCTGGGACTAGCGGGATTAGATCCTACGAGCAGTACTTC.

The V and J genes are TRBV19 and TRBJ1-1; a possible D gene is TRBD1 (6 bases). The CDR3 is 14 residues long. Trimming cost V 7 bases and J 8 bases, with 20 bases left between them. Germline lookup yields CDR1 LNHDA and CDR2 SQIVND (reference sequence). The CDR3 coding sequence is TGTGCCAGTACCTTTGAGGGACACTCGGCGGAAGCTTTCTTT. Translation: CASTFEGHSAEAFF.

V is TRBV9 and J is TRBJ2-3; 8 positions match TRBD1. The V segment lost 0 bases and the J segment 5 bases; nucleotides outside the gene matches: 5. The germline gives CDR1 SGDLS, CDR2 YYNGEE. This CDR3 is built from 15 residues. The CDR3 bases are TGTGCCAGCAGCGTAGGATCGACAGGGGAAGATACGCAGTATTTT. This codes for CASSVGSTGEDTQYF.

The chain employs TRBV19 and TRBJ1-1; D may be TRBD1 (5 bases). The CDR3 is 17 residues long. Germline V gives CDR1 LNHDA, CDR2 SQIVND (reference sequence). Trimming took 1 base from V and 3 from J, leaving 18 bases between them. The CDR3 region has the DNA TGTGCCAGTAGTATAGGGATTCAGGCGCTGGGGGACACTGAAGCTTTCTTT. Its protein product is CASSIGIQALGDTEAFF. Full variable domain (remainder filled in from reference TRBV19 and TRBJ1-1): DGGITQSPKYLFRKEGQNVTLSCEQNLNHDAMYWYRQDPGQGLRLIYYSQIVNDFQKGDIAEGYSVSREKKESFPLTVTSAQKNPTAFYLCASSIGIQALGDTEAFFGQGTRLTVV.

The V call is TRBV5-6, the J call TRBJ2-5; weak D call: TRBD2 (5 bases). The CDR3 spans 14 residues. Trimming cost V 1 base and J 2 bases, with 9 bases left between them. CDR1 is SGHDT, CDR2 YYEEEE, per germline. The CDR3 sequence is CASSLITGQETQYF. DNA for the CDR3: TGTGCCAGCAGCTTGATCACGGGGCAAGAGACCCAGTACTTC.